What follows are 30 T cell receptor beta chains derived from one specimen sequenced in a study of neoadjuvant anti-PD-1 for oral cavity cancer. The protocol was immunoSEQ multiplex PCR, while the TCRdb copy is restricted to in-frame clones and leaves out a portion. The table has about 68,000 clones, more than 75% seen once. Time point given: after neoadjuvant nivolumab, at surgical resection. The specimen was PBMCs, collected after nivolumab (anti-PD-1) treatment. The origin of the receptors is a person aged 35 to 85 with oral cavity squamous cell carcinoma.

As DNA, the CDR3 is TGTGCCAGTAGGCGTGCGGGGCAGGCCACTGAAGCTTTCTTT. Translating gives CASRRAGQATEAFF. The chain recombines TRBV19 with TRBJ1-1, with D possibly TRBD1 on 5 matching bases. V lost 6 bases and J lost 4, with 15 bases in between. Per the germline V gene, CDR1 is LNHDA and CDR2 is SQIVND (reference sequence). This CDR3 has 14 amino acids.

This chain connects TRBV9 to TRBJ2-3; 10 nucleotides match TRBD2. V gave up 3 bases and J gave up 2 bases; unmatched junction bases: 6. The CDR3 sequence is 16 residues long. CDR1 and CDR2 from the germline V gene are SGDLS and YYNGEE. The CDR3: CASSAKLAGYTDTQYF. CDR3 in DNA: TGTGCCAGCAGCGCAAAACTAGCGGGATACACAGATACGCAGTATTTT.

This clone appeared a single time. Here the CDR3 DNA reads TGCAGCGTTGACAGCGCGGGAGGCCCGACAGATACGCAGTATTTT. Translation: CSVDSAGGPTDTQYF. This chain joins TRBV29-1 and TRBJ2-3, with 8 nucleotides matching TRBD2. V trimming: 3 bases; J trimming: 3 bases; junction bases outside the gene matches: 8. Germline V gives CDR1 SQVTM, CDR2 ANQGSEA. The CDR3 length is 15 residues.

The genes are TRBV7-9 and TRBJ1-2, with D maybe TRBD1 (5 bases). The germline CDR1 and CDR2 sequences are SEHNR and FQNEAQ (reference sequence). The CDR3 has 15 residues. With 0 bases removed from V and 5 bases from J, the gap between germline ends came to 13 bases. The CDR3 region has the DNA TGTGCCAGCAGCTTAGCGAGGGGAGAGGGATATGGCTACACCTTC. Protein: CASSLARGEGYGYTF.

This chain connects TRBV6-5 to TRBJ2-7; 7 bases align to TRBD2. Unmatched junction bases numbered 5, after V lost 7 bases and J lost 2 bases. The CDR3 length is 13 residues. Germline CDR1 is MNHEY and CDR2 is SVGAGI. The CDR3, as DNA: TGTGCCAGCAAAAAGGGGAGGGCCTACGAGCAGTACTTC. This gives the protein CASKKGRAYEQYF.

The chain carries TRBV11-2 and TRBJ2-2, with D perhaps TRBD1 or TRBD2 (8 bases each). The germline V gene encodes CDR1 SGHAT and CDR2 FQNNGV. V shed 1 base and J shed 2 bases, with 20 bases lying between them. CDR3 length: 19 residues. The CDR3 sequence is CASSLGQGAGLANTGELFF. CDR3 coding DNA: TGTGCCAGCAGCTTAGGCCAGGGGGCTGGACTAGCTAACACCGGGGAGCTGTTTTTT.

The chain has TRBV28 and TRBJ1-2; D perhaps matches TRBD1 (5 bases). Germline CDR1 MDHEN, CDR2 SYDVKM. The V gene lost 3 bases and the J gene lost 3 bases, with 14 bases spanning the gap. This CDR3 has 15 residues. The CDR3 loop reads CASSLVGRGDYGYTF. CDR3 in DNA: TGTGCCAGCAGTTTGGTGGGGCGCGGGGACTATGGCTACACCTTC.

The chain recombines TRBV28 with TRBJ2-2; 13 bases align to TRBD2. Germline-derived CDR1 and CDR2 are MDHEN and SYDVKM. The trim removed 6 bases at V and 7 bases at J, leaving 11 bases unmatched. This CDR3 has 17 amino acids. As DNA, the CDR3 is TGTGCCAGCAGCCGGGGACTAGCGGGAACTAGGAACGGGGAGCTGTTTTTT. The encoded protein is CASSRGLAGTRNGELFF.

This clone was detected a few times. The J gene is TRBJ1-2, the V gene TRBV4-1, with 9 bases aligning to TRBD1. The CDR3 consists of 18 residues. Germline trimming cut 2 bases from V and 4 bases from J; bases unmatched to any gene: 14. Looked up from germline, CDR1 is MGHRA and CDR2 is YSYEKL. The CDR3 loop reads CASSQNLGTGKVSYGYTF. As DNA, the CDR3 is TGCGCCAGCAGCCAAAACCTCGGGACAGGGAAAGTCAGCTATGGCTACACCTTC.

The chain couples TRBV6-5 to TRBJ2-3; no clear D gene. CDR1 and CDR2 from the germline V gene are MNHEY and SVGAGI. The CDR3 sequence is 12 residues long. With 3 bases removed from V and 4 bases from J, the gap between germline ends came to 5 bases. The CDR3 bases are TGTGCCAGCAGTTATACACCAGATACGCAGTATTTT. It translates to CASSYTPDTQYF.

The rearrangement links TRBV7-8 to TRBJ2-7; TRBD2 is a possible D gene (6 bases). Trimming took off 6 bases at V and 2 bases at J, with 20 bases between the two ends. Looked up from germline, CDR1 is SGHVS and CDR2 is FQNEAQ. This CDR3 contains 16 residues. The CDR3 bases are TGTGCCAGCAGTCCTCCCTGGAGGGAGAAACCCTACGAGCAGTACTTC. It is translated as CASSPPWREKPYEQYF.

The rearrangement joins TRBV9 to TRBJ1-1; TRBD1 might be the D (5 bases). Germline values: CDR1 SGDLS, CDR2 YYNGEE. The CDR3 length is 14 residues. V was pared by 3 bases and J by 7 bases, with 16 bases between. The CDR3 protein is CASSAGGLTGEAFF. CDR3 DNA sequence: TGTGCCAGCAGCGCGGGGGGGTTAACGGGTGAAGCTTTCTTT.

The chain is built from TRBV6-5 and TRBJ1-1, with no clear D. This CDR3 has 14 amino acids. Per the germline V gene, CDR1 is MNHEY and CDR2 is SVGAGI. V lost 7 bases and J 0 bases, leaving 12 bases between the germline ends. This chain's CDR3 is CASIGRAMNTEAFF. In DNA, the CDR3 is TGTGCCAGCATTGGCAGAGCCATGAACACTGAAGCTTTCTTT.

CDR3 residues: CASSFGETVNYGYTF. The CDR3, as DNA: TGTGCCAGCAGCTTTGGGGAGACGGTTAACTATGGCTACACCTTC. V gene TRBV11-2 combines with J gene TRBJ1-2, with D unclear. The germline V gene encodes CDR1 SGHAT and CDR2 FQNNGV. V was clipped by 3 bases and J by 1 base, with 12 bases between them. The CDR3 length is 15 residues. Supplemented by reference TRBV11-2 and TRBJ1-2, the full variable domain reads EAGVAQSPRYKIIEKRQSVAFWCNPISGHATLYWYQQILGQGPKLLIQFQNNGVVDDSQLPKDRFSAERLKGVDSTLKIQPAKLEDSAVYLCASSFGETVNYGYTFGSGTRLTVV.

The J gene is TRBJ2-1, the V gene TRBV10-3; 9 positions match TRBD2. From germline, CDR1 is ENHRY and CDR2 SYGVKD. V dropped 3 bases and J dropped 6; count of bases not matched to a gene: 9. The CDR3 is 16 residues long. The CDR3 protein is CAISDYISGSTNEQFF. CDR3 DNA sequence: TGTGCCATCAGTGATTATATTAGCGGGAGTACCAATGAGCAGTTCTTC.

The V and J genes are TRBV19 and TRBJ1-1; D unclear. CDR1 is LNHDA and CDR2 is SQIVND in the germline V gene (reference sequence). This CDR3 has 14 amino acids. With 4 bases removed from V and 0 bases from J, the gap between germline ends came to 9 bases. The CDR3 coding sequence is TGTGCCAGTAGTAGCGGGGTCATGAACACTGAAGCTTTCTTT. Translation: CASSSGVMNTEAFF.

This clone is a singleton in its sample. V and J are TRBV4-1 and TRBJ2-1, with a possible D match to TRBD2 (7 bases). The V and J ends lost 1 base and 2 bases respectively, with 21 bases between them. Germline V lookup: CDR1 MGHRA, CDR2 YSYEKL. The length of the CDR3 is 19 residues. In DNA form, the CDR3 reads TGCGCCAGCAGCCAAGGGGGGGGGCCCGGGACTGTGACCTACAATGAGCAGTTCTTC. Translation gives CASSQGGGPGTVTYNEQFF.

J is TRBJ1-4 and V is TRBV11-2; 7 bases are shared with TRBD1. This CDR3 is 17 amino acids long. After removal of 1 base from V and 8 bases from J, the junction contained 13 bases not matched to a gene. Germline V gene data show CDR1 as SGHAT and CDR2 as FQNNGV. For the CDR3, the DNA is TGTGCCAGCAGCTTAGGATCCTACAGGGGCGCAGTGGAAAAACTGTTTTTT. It encodes CASSLGSYRGAVEKLFF.

This clone was counted a few times. The chain employs TRBV7-9 and TRBJ1-4; 8 bases agree with TRBD1. Germline CDR1 reads SEHNR; CDR2 reads FQNEAQ (reference sequence). This CDR3 is built from 15 residues. Losses at the gene ends were 1 base for V and 5 bases for J; bases not matched to a gene: 3. CDR3 region: CASSLGDRPNEKLFF. The CDR3, as DNA: TGTGCCAGCAGCTTAGGGGACAGGCCGAATGAAAAACTGTTTTTT.

The gene calls are TRBV4-2 and TRBJ1-3, with D unresolved. The CDR3 runs to 16 residues. Germline V gene sequence: CDR1 LGHNA, CDR2 YNFKEQ. Trimming stripped 3 bases from V and 0 bases from J, with 12 bases between. Here the CDR3 DNA reads TGTGCCAGCAGCCAGGACCGGGGTTACTCTGGAAACACCATATATTTT. As protein: CASSQDRGYSGNTIYF.

The genes are TRBV15 and TRBJ1-4, with 7 bases matching TRBD1. The trim removed 1 base at V and 5 bases at J, leaving 10 bases unmatched. CDR1 and CDR2 from the germline V gene are LNHNV and YYDKDF (reference sequence). This CDR3 region has 17 residues. This chain's CDR3 is CATSRAYPGQLNEKLFF. The CDR3 DNA is TGTGCCACCAGCAGAGCGTATCCGGGACAGCTGAATGAAAAACTGTTTTTT.

The table lists this clone with a count of one. The rearrangement links TRBV10-3 to TRBJ2-7; D unclear. Germline assignment: CDR1 ENHRY and CDR2 SYGVKD. V was shortened by 8 bases and J by 1 base, with 9 bases between the two germline ends. The CDR3 has 12 amino acids. The chain's CDR3 is CAIGGKSYEQYF. The CDR3 region has the DNA TGTGCCATCGGTGGGAAGTCCTACGAGCAGTACTTC.

The CDR3 nucleotides are TGTGCCAGCAGCTTAGGCGGTGGCGAGTACAATGAGCAGTTCTTC. This encodes CASSLGGGEYNEQFF. The chain is built from TRBV7-9 and TRBJ2-1; D is unclear. Between the trimmed V and J ends, which lost 1 base and 4 bases, there was a span of 11 bases. The length of the CDR3 is 15 residues. Germline values: CDR1 SEHNR, CDR2 FQNEAQ (reference sequence).

The J gene is TRBJ2-1, the V gene TRBV29-1; 10 bases fit TRBD2. This CDR3 spans 13 amino acids. The V segment lost 4 bases and the J segment 15 bases; nucleotides outside the gene matches: 12. CDR1 SQVTM and CDR2 ANQGSEA come from the germline V gene. The CDR3 nucleotides read TGCAGCGTTGGGGTAGCGGGAGGCCGGAATTCGTTCTTC. It codes for CSVGVAGGRNSFF.

The CDR3 loop reads CASSPRTGGVYEQYF. CDR3 nucleotides: TGTGCCAGCAGCCCGAGGACAGGAGGGGTCTACGAGCAGTACTTC. V and J are TRBV7-9 and TRBJ2-7, with D maybe TRBD1 (7 bases). CDR3 length equals 15 residues. Germline lookup yields CDR1 SEHNR and CDR2 FQNEAQ (reference sequence). Trimming stripped 5 bases from V and 3 bases from J, with 17 bases between.

The V and J genes are TRBV25-1 and TRBJ1-2; 11 nucleotides align to TRBD1. In germline, CDR1 is MGHDK, CDR2 SYGVNS. The CDR3 length is 13 residues. V shed 5 bases, J shed 8 bases, and the junction held 4 bases outside the gene matches. The CDR3 loop is CASSPRTGGGYTF. The CDR3 DNA follows: TGTGCCAGCAGTCCACGGACAGGGGGCGGCTACACCTTC.

CDR3 sequence (DNA): TGTGCCAGCAGTTTCCGCCTGGAGAGCGGCTACACCTTC. This translates into CASSFRLESGYTF. The chain uses TRBV28 and TRBJ1-2, with D unresolved. The CDR3 has 13 amino acids. Trimming took 3 bases from V and 8 from J, leaving 13 bases between them. Germline assignment: CDR1 MDHEN and CDR2 SYDVKM.

The chain combines TRBV9 with TRBJ2-1, with 9 bases identical to TRBD2. J gave up 6 bases and V 0 bases, and 16 bases lay outside the gene matches. CDR1 and CDR2 from the germline V gene are SGDLS and YYNGEE. The CDR3 has 19 amino acids. CDR3: CASSVDLFAGGGIRNEQFF. For the CDR3, the DNA is TGTGCCAGCAGCGTAGATCTTTTTGCGGGAGGGGGTATTCGCAATGAGCAGTTCTTC.

V usage is TRBV15 and J usage is TRBJ2-3, with D possibly being TRBD1 (5 bases). Germline lookup yields CDR1 LNHNV and CDR2 YYDKDF (reference sequence). The V and J ends lost 1 base and 6 bases respectively, with 8 bases between them. This CDR3 comprises 13 residues. CDR3 in amino acids: CATSRVGVDTQYF. CDR3 bases: TGTGCCACCAGCAGAGTAGGGGTGGATACGCAGTATTTT.

The chain combines TRBV6-6 with TRBJ2-5, with D uncertain. Germline V gene sequence: CDR1 MNHNY, CDR2 SVGAGI (reference sequence). The ends were cut back, 7 bases at V and 5 bases at J, with 14 bases in the middle. The CDR3 totals 13 residues. CDR3 residues: CASTPDGLETQYF. CDR3 nucleotide sequence: TGTGCCAGCACTCCGGACGGTTTGGAGACCCAGTACTTC.